These 2 T cell receptor beta chains were sequenced from one sample in a study of blood T cell repertoires in COVID-19. Sequenced by immunoSEQ multiplex PCR; TCRdb stores in-frame clones only, minus some. The table lists about 140,000 clones, 70% to 80% of them singletons, with 3.5% to 5% in the top ten. Sequenced sample: peripheral blood. The source of these receptors is a woman of 80 years or more with active or convalescent COVID-19.

The chain uses TRBV18 and TRBJ1-3; 7 bases fit TRBD1. The CDR3 has 12 residues. V shed 10 bases, J shed 2 bases, and the junction held 2 bases outside the gene matches. Germline CDR1 and CDR2: KGHSH and LQKENI. The CDR3 sequence is CATGTAGNTIYF. CDR3 nucleotide sequence: TGTGCCACCGGGACAGCTGGAAACACCATATATTTT.

The V call is TRBV19, the J call TRBJ2-2; 9 bases map to TRBD1. Unmatched junction bases numbered 4, after V lost 3 bases and J lost 2 bases. CDR3 size: 16 residues. The germline V gene has CDR1 LNHDA and CDR2 SQIVND (reference sequence). The CDR3 reads CASSMGQGSNTGELFF. The CDR3 coding sequence is TGTGCCAGTAGTATGGGACAGGGTAGTAACACCGGGGAGCTGTTTTTT. Using reference TRBV19 and TRBJ2-2 for the parts outside the CDR3, the full variable domain is DGGITQSPKYLFRKEGQNVTLSCEQNLNHDAMYWYRQDPGQGLRLIYYSQIVNDFQKGDIAEGYSVSREKKESFPLTVTSAQKNPTAFYLCASSMGQGSNTGELFFGEGSRLTVL.